The clone carrying this TCR beta chain was seen ten or more times. The data belong to a study of T cells in Graves' hyperthyroidism and ophthalmopathy. RNA transcripts were the template for amplifying TCR beta CDR3 regions. Initially, a first-round RT-PCR of the TCR CDR3 employed the HTBI primer set. TCRdb passed the multiplex PCR reads through MiXCR, listing each CDR3 protein once. In the table there are some 600,000 distinct CDR3 sequences, approximately 44% of which are singletons. V was pared by 5 bases and J by 11 bases, with 14 bases between. This CDR3 has 12 amino acids. Per germline, CDR1 KGHDR and CDR2 SFDVKD.

The chain combines TRBV24-1 with TRBJ1-1; possibly TRBD1 for D (5 bases). Sequenced: peripheral blood or thyroid tissue (not recorded which). This TCR was sampled from a woman under 30 with Graves' hyperthyroidism. The CDR3 sequence is CATSGPGLEAFF. The DNA of the CDR3 is TGTGCCACCAGTGGCCCAGGGCTGGAGGCTTTCTTT.